The 9 T cell receptor beta chains in this list originate from one sample, sequenced in a study of blood T cell repertoires in COVID-19. The data were produced by immunoSEQ multiplex PCR, yet TCRdb's version contains in-frame clones alone and is incomplete. The table records roughly 100,000 clones, 75% to 90% of them present only once. Sequencing was performed on peripheral blood. The receptors stem from a man at least 80 years old with acute or convalescent COVID-19.

The chain recombines TRBV27 with TRBJ2-7; no definite D call. This CDR3 has 11 amino acids. Germline lookup yields CDR1 MNHEY and CDR2 SMNVEV (reference sequence). V was pared by 8 bases and J by 3 bases, with 8 bases between. CDR3 in amino acids: CASASGYEQYF. CDR3 coding DNA: TGTGCCAGCGCCTCAGGCTACGAGCAGTACTTC.

This clone showed up just a few times. The V and J genes are TRBV5-1 and TRBJ1-1, with 9 nucleotides matching TRBD1. Germline V gives CDR1 SGHRS, CDR2 YFSETQ. There are 17 residues in the CDR3. Unmatched junction bases numbered 10, after V lost 4 bases and J lost 0 bases. The CDR3 DNA sequence: TGCGCCAGCAGCCCGTCGACAGGGGGTGAACTGAACACTGAAGCTTTCTTT. It codes for CASSPSTGGELNTEAFF. Looking up the rest from reference TRBV5-1 and TRBJ1-1 gives the full variable domain: KAGVTQTPRYLIKTRGQQVTLSCSPISGHRSVSWYQQTPGQGLQFLFEYFSETQRNKGNFPGRFSGRQFSNSRSEMNVSTLELGDSALYLCASSPSTGGELNTEAFFGQGTRLTVV.

The chain couples TRBV6-5 to TRBJ1-5; 7 positions match TRBD1. The CDR3 covers 15 residues. V lost 7 bases to trimming and J lost 0 bases; unmatched junction nucleotides: 6. CDR1 MNHEY and CDR2 SVGAGI come from the germline V gene. The CDR3 bases are TGTGCCAGCAAAGGACAGGCCCATAGCAATCAGCCCCAGCATTTT. Amino acid sequence: CASKGQAHSNQPQHF.

The chain links TRBV5-6 to TRBJ1-2; D remains unclear. The CDR3 runs to 13 residues. V lost 4 bases and J 4 bases, leaving 11 bases between the germline ends. Germline-derived CDR1 and CDR2 are SGHDT and YYEEEE. CDR3 amino acids: CASSRAGIYGYTF. The CDR3 bases are TGTGCCAGCAGCAGAGCAGGAATCTATGGCTACACCTTC.

The V call is TRBV9, the J call TRBJ1-1; 7 nucleotides line up with TRBD1. The CDR3 spans 14 residues. V gave up 6 bases and J gave up 0 bases; unmatched junction bases: 5. Germline V gene sequence: CDR1 SGDLS, CDR2 YYNGEE. The CDR3 loop reads CASTRDRLNTEAFF. The DNA of the CDR3 is TGTGCCAGCACTAGGGACAGATTGAACACTGAAGCTTTCTTT.

Points on this clone: The sample carries other DNA sequences with the same CDR3. This chain connects TRBV18 to TRBJ2-1; perhaps TRBD2 as D (5 bases). This CDR3 is built from 13 residues. Trimming removed 6 bases at V and 13 bases at J, with 19 bases between. Germline-derived CDR1 and CDR2 are KGHSH and LQKENI. The CDR3 DNA reads as TGTGCCAGCTCCCTTAAAGAGGGTGCAGAACAGTTCTTC. It codes for CASSLKEGAEQFF.

V is TRBV7-2 and J is TRBJ2-7, with D maybe TRBD2 (6 bases). CDR3 size: 14 residues. The germline gives CDR1 SGHTA, CDR2 FQGNSA. Deletions cut 3 bases from V and 3 bases from J, with 12 bases between. CDR3 sequence (DNA): TGTGCCAGCAGCTTGGGACTGGAGATCTACGAGCAGTACTTC. Amino acids: CASSLGLEIYEQYF.

In its sample, this clone was seen a few times. The genes are TRBV5-3 and TRBJ2-7, with D possibly TRBD2 on 6 matching bases. TRBV5-3 counts as an open reading frame of uncertain function. This CDR3 comprises 15 residues. Between the trimmed V and J ends, which lost 4 bases and 7 bases, there was a span of 21 bases. The CDR3 is CARSPWCKEGREQYF. The CDR3 nucleotides read TGTGCCAGAAGCCCGTGGTGTAAGGAGGGGCGGGAGCAGTACTTC.

This rearrangement joins TRBV6-5 to TRBJ1-1, with 8 bases that match TRBD1. With 6 bases clipped from V and 1 base from J, the junction kept 4 bases outside the gene matches. This CDR3 is built from 14 residues. The germline gives CDR1 MNHEY, CDR2 SVGAGI. The CDR3 reads CASSPGTGNTEAFF. In DNA, the CDR3 is TGTGCCAGCAGCCCCGGGACAGGGAACACTGAAGCTTTCTTT.